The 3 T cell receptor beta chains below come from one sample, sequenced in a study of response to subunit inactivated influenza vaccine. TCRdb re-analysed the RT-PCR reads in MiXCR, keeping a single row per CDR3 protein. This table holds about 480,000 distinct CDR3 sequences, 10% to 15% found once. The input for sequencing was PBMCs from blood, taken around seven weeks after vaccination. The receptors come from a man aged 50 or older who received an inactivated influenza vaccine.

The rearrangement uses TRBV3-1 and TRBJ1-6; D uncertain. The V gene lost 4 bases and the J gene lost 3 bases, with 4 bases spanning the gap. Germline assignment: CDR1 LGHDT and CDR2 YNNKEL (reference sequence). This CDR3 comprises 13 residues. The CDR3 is CASSRDYNSPLHF. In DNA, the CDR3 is TGTGCCAGCAGCCGGGACTATAATTCACCCCTCCACTTT. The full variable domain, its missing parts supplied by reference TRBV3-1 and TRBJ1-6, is DTAVSQTPKYLVTQMGNDKSIKCEQNLGHDTMYWYKQDSKKFLKIMFSYNNKELIINETVPNRFSPKSPDKAHLNLHINSLELGDSAVYFCASSRDYNSPLHFGNGTRLTVT.

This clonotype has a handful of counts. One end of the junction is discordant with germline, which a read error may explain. The CDR3 DNA sequence: TGCTGTGCTAGAGATCGGGGGACAGGGCATGTGAGCGATAATTCACCCCTCCACTTT. Protein sequence: CCARDRGTGHVSDNSPLHF. This chain uses TRBV20-1 with TRBJ1-6; TRBD1 matches at 9 bases. The CDR3 runs 19 residues. The germline CDR1 and CDR2 sequences are DFQATT and SNEGSKA (reference sequence).

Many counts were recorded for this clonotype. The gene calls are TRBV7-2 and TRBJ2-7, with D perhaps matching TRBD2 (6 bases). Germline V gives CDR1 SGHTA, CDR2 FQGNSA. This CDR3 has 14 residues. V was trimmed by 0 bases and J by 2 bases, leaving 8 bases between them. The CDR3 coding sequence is TGTGCCAGCAGCTTAGCGGAGGGGACCTACGAGCAGTACTTC. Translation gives CASSLAEGTYEQYF.